This entry lists 3 T cell receptor beta chains sequenced from one sample in a study of blood T cell repertoires in COVID-19. Some clones are missing from TCRdb's copy, which holds only in-frame ones; the method was immunoSEQ multiplex PCR. The table includes approximately 120,000 clones, around 63% detected once. Sample: peripheral blood. The receptors originated from a woman in her 70s with acute or convalescent COVID-19.

The CDR3, as DNA: TGTGCCAGCAGCCTCCGGGGGAATGAGCAGTTCTTC. It translates to CASSLRGNEQFF. This chain uses TRBV7-9 with TRBJ2-1; tentative D call: TRBD2 (6 bases). Germline V gene sequence: CDR1 SEHNR, CDR2 FQNEAQ (reference sequence). This CDR3 region has 12 residues. V lost 5 bases to trimming and J lost 7 bases, with 9 bases between them.

The chain links TRBV12-3 or TRBV12-4 to TRBJ1-6; D is undetermined. V was clipped by 2 bases and J by 8 bases, with 7 bases between them. This CDR3 has 13 residues. CDR3 bases: TGTGCCAGCAGTTTATTGCGGGATTCACCCCTCCACTTT. Its translation: CASSLLRDSPLHF.

The chain employs TRBV18 and TRBJ2-1; D is undetermined. Germline CDR1 and CDR2: KGHSH and LQKENI. V was clipped by 6 bases and J by 5 bases, with 14 bases between them. The CDR3 runs 14 residues. The CDR3 DNA follows: TGTGCCAGCTCCTTAAACGGGTTAAACAATGAGCAGTTCTTC. Amino acids: CASSLNGLNNEQFF.